One and the same sample provided the 23 T cell receptor beta chains below, sequenced in a study of identical twins. TCRdb analysed the 5' RACE reads with MiXCR anew, one entry per CDR3 protein. Among hundreds of thousands of distinct CDR3 sequences listed, 6.1% were seen once. Material for sequencing was naive T cells sorted from blood. The source is a man between 18 and 35 years old in good health.

V and J are TRBV11-3 and TRBJ2-1, with D possibly TRBD2 on 6 matching bases. This CDR3 is built from 15 residues. Trimming took off 4 bases at V and 0 bases at J, with 10 bases between the two ends. CDR1 and CDR2 (germline): SGHNT, YENEEA. CDR3 residues: CASSSSGYSYNEQFF. The CDR3 DNA is TGTGCCAGCAGCTCAAGCGGGTACTCCTACAATGAGCAGTTCTTC.

This clonotype was seen many times. The chain carries TRBV24-1 and TRBJ2-1; D uncertain. Germline CDR1 reads KGHDR; CDR2 reads SFDVKD. V was pared by 1 base and J by 3 bases, with 9 bases between. The CDR3 totals 15 residues. CDR3: CATSDFRAGYNEQFF. CDR3 DNA sequence: TGTGCCACCAGTGATTTTCGGGCTGGCTACAATGAGCAGTTCTTC.

V is TRBV5-6 and J is TRBJ1-5; tentatively, D is TRBD1 (5 bases). This CDR3 comprises 15 residues. Trimming removed 4 bases from V and 4 bases from J, with 15 bases in between. CDR1 and CDR2 from the germline V gene are SGHDT and YYEEEE. CDR3: CASSMSGTTNQPQHF. CDR3 in DNA: TGTGCCAGCAGCATGTCCGGGACGACTAATCAGCCCCAGCATTTT.

This clonotype appeared many times. The genes are TRBV9 and TRBJ1-4; D is undetermined. V gave up 0 bases and J gave up 4 bases, with 10 bases separating them. Germline V lookup: CDR1 SGDLS, CDR2 YYNGEE. CDR3 size: 15 residues. The CDR3 spells CASSVEAGGNEKLFF. CDR3 nucleotides: TGTGCCAGCAGCGTAGAGGCAGGAGGTAATGAAAAACTGTTTTTT.

Many counts were recorded for this clonotype. The V and J genes are TRBV4-2 and TRBJ2-2; D is perhaps TRBD1 (6 bases). The CDR3 extends over 16 amino acids. CDR1 and CDR2 (germline): LGHNA, YNFKEQ. V was pared by 2 bases and J by 4 bases, with 14 bases between. The CDR3 sequence is CASSQNRDTSTGELFF. The CDR3 bases are TGTGCCAGCAGCCAAAACCGGGACACTAGCACCGGGGAGCTGTTTTTT.

This clonotype was counted at least ten times. The germline gene is not matched at one end of the junction; a read error may be the cause. V and J are TRBV12-5 and TRBJ1-1; D unresolved. CDR1 LGHNT and CDR2 FRNRAP come from the germline V gene. There are 13 residues in the CDR3. Here the CDR3 DNA reads TGTGCTAGTGGGTTGGACGGGAACACTGAAGCTTTCTTT. This codes for CASGLDGNTEAFF. Drawing the rest from reference TRBV12-5 and TRBJ1-1, the complete variable domain is DARVTQTPRHKVTEMGQEVTMRCQPILGHNTVFWYRQTMMQGLELLAYFRNRAPLDDSGMPKDRFSAEMPDATLATLKIQPSEPRDSAVYFCASGLDGNTEAFFGQGTRLTVV.

This clonotype has ten or more counts. J is TRBJ2-7 and V is TRBV20-1; no definite D call. The CDR3 sequence is 13 residues long. The V end lost 3 bases, the J end lost 2 bases, and 11 bases lay between the germline ends. Germline values: CDR1 DFQATT, CDR2 SNEGSKA (reference sequence). The DNA for the CDR3 is TGCAGTGCTAGGGTCGAGGATCCCTACGAGCAGTACTTC. Amino acids: CSARVEDPYEQYF.

Many counts were recorded for this clonotype. This chain uses TRBV3-1 with TRBJ2-2, with 7 bases identical to TRBD2. The germline V gene encodes CDR1 LGHDT and CDR2 YNNKEL (reference sequence). This CDR3 is built from 15 residues. V lost 1 base, J lost 7 bases, and 6 bases stayed unmatched. This chain's CDR3 is CASSQAASGVGELFF. DNA of the CDR3: TGTGCCAGCAGCCAAGCGGCTAGCGGAGTCGGGGAGCTGTTTTTT. The full variable domain, with the rest looked up from reference TRBV3-1 and TRBJ2-2, is DTAVSQTPKYLVTQMGNDKSIKCEQNLGHDTMYWYKQDSKKFLKIMFSYNNKELIINETVPNRFSPKSPDKAHLNLHINSLELGDSAVYFCASSQAASGVGELFFGEGSRLTVL.

This clonotype was seen only a few times. The chain couples TRBV7-9 to TRBJ2-5; D is perhaps TRBD2 (5 bases). The V end was cut by 5 bases, the J end by 5 bases, with 18 bases between. Germline V gives CDR1 SEHNR, CDR2 FQNEAQ (reference sequence). The CDR3 runs 15 residues. CDR3 coding DNA: TGTGCCAGCAGCCTTAACCTCCGGGGATGGGAGACCCAGTACTTC. It codes for CASSLNLRGWETQYF.

This clonotype has a handful of counts. V usage is TRBV7-9 and J usage is TRBJ2-2; unclear D gene. Germline CDR1 reads SEHNR; CDR2 reads FQNEAQ (reference sequence). V lost 0 bases and J lost 9, with 8 bases in between. The CDR3 has 13 residues. The DNA for the CDR3 is TGTGCCAGCAGCTTAGCTCCGGGCCGGGAGCTGTTTTTT. Translating gives CASSLAPGRELFF.

This clonotype was counted between two and nine times. The chain combines TRBV27 with TRBJ2-2; 8 nucleotides align to TRBD2. The CDR3 is made up of 17 amino acids. J gave up 8 bases and V 3 bases, and 14 bases lay outside the gene matches. CDR1 and CDR2 from the germline V gene are MNHEY and SMNVEV (reference sequence). The CDR3 protein is CASSFLGVAGSSGELFF. CDR3 bases: TGTGCCAGCAGTTTTCTCGGGGTAGCGGGATCATCTGGGGAGCTGTTTTTT.

The chain employs TRBV12-3 or TRBV12-4 and TRBJ1-2, with 7 positions matching TRBD1. This CDR3 has 14 residues. Trimming removed 6 bases from V and 4 bases from J; junction bases left unmatched: 8. The CDR3 DNA reads as TGTGCCAGCAGCACAGGGACAGCCGGCTATGGCTACACCTTC. Encoded protein: CASSTGTAGYGYTF.

The chain combines TRBV27 with TRBJ2-1; no firm D call. Trimming removed 4 bases at V and 4 bases at J, with 17 bases between. CDR3 length equals 16 residues. Germline loops: CDR1 MNHEY, CDR2 SMNVEV (reference sequence). As DNA, the CDR3 is TGTGCCAGCAGTTCCCCCCGGCAGGACGGATACAATGAGCAGTTCTTC. This gives the protein CASSSPRQDGYNEQFF.

As DNA, the CDR3 is TGCGCCAGCAGCCCAAGGACTAGCGGGAGGGGTAACACCGGGGAGCTGTTTTTT. It encodes CASSPRTSGRGNTGELFF. The rearrangement uses TRBV5-1 and TRBJ2-2; 15 positions agree with TRBD2. From germline, CDR1 is SGHRS and CDR2 YFSETQ. The CDR3 has 18 amino acids. The junction had 6 bases not matched to a gene; V was cut back by 4 bases and J by 2 bases. Complete variable domain (other parts from reference TRBV5-1 and TRBJ2-2): KAGVTQTPRYLIKTRGQQVTLSCSPISGHRSVSWYQQTPGQGLQFLFEYFSETQRNKGNFPGRFSGRQFSNSRSEMNVSTLELGDSALYLCASSPRTSGRGNTGELFFGEGSRLTVL.

There are a few counts of this clonotype. The V and J genes are TRBV7-3 and TRBJ2-7, with D perhaps TRBD2 (6 bases). Trimming cost V 5 bases and J 5 bases, with 13 bases left between them. Germline CDR1 and CDR2: SGHTA and FQGTGA. The CDR3 runs 13 residues. In DNA, the CDR3 is TGTGCCAGCAGCGGGGGGAGGTACCACGAGCAGTACTTC. Translating gives CASSGGRYHEQYF.

There are a few counts of this clonotype. A much larger clone differs by one base, so this may be a read error. Given the absence of the conserved phenylalanine or tryptophan at the CDR3 end, a read error is likely. V gene TRBV10-3 combines with J gene TRBJ2-1, with 8 bases aligning to TRBD2. The V gene's germline CDR1 is ENHRY and CDR2 SYGVKD. With V trimmed by 0 bases and J by 6 bases, 7 bases remained unmatched. The CDR3 is made up of 16 amino acids. This CDR3 is CAISESTSVGFNEQFS. CDR3 in DNA: TGTGCCATCAGTGAGTCGACTAGCGTGGGCTTCAATGAGCAGTTCTCC.

There are many counts of this clonotype. This rearrangement joins TRBV29-1 to TRBJ2-1; 11 bases match TRBD2. V trimming: 7 bases; J trimming: 7 bases; junction bases outside the gene matches: 9. CDR3 length: 14 amino acids. Per germline, CDR1 SQVTM and CDR2 ANQGSEA. In DNA, the CDR3 is TGCAGCGCGGGACTAGCGGTCAGTGGGAATGAGCAGTTCTTC. It is translated as CSAGLAVSGNEQFF.

The chain is built from TRBV11-2 and TRBJ2-1; weak D call: TRBD2 (5 bases). V lost 2 bases and J lost 5, with 22 bases in between. There are 18 residues in the CDR3. Germline CDR1 and CDR2: SGHAT and FQNNGV. The CDR3 DNA is TGTGCCAGCAGCTTATATAGATTTGAGCGGACCACAGACAATGAGCAGTTCTTC. Protein: CASSLYRFERTTDNEQFF.

This clonotype was observed at least ten times. The J gene is TRBJ1-1, the V gene TRBV29-1; D may be TRBD1 (5 bases). This CDR3 comprises 10 residues. Looked up from germline, CDR1 is SQVTM and CDR2 is ANQGSEA. V was trimmed by 7 bases and J by 8 bases, leaving 11 bases between them. In DNA, the CDR3 is TGCAGCGACCTCGGGACGGAAGCTTTCTTT. Its protein product is CSDLGTEAFF.

The sample holds many counts of this clonotype. The rearrangement joins TRBV7-3 to TRBJ2-1, with no clear D. V lost 5 bases and J 5 bases, leaving 13 bases between the germline ends. The CDR3 totals 14 residues. CDR1 is SGHTA and CDR2 is FQGTGA in the germline V gene. CDR3 DNA sequence: TGTGCCAGCAGCGCCCTAGATAGAGACAATGAGCAGTTCTTC. Its translation: CASSALDRDNEQFF.

Only a few counts were recorded for this clonotype. This rearrangement joins TRBV2 to TRBJ2-2, with 12 nucleotides matching TRBD2. V lost 6 bases, J lost 4 bases, and 6 bases stayed unmatched. Germline CDR1 and CDR2: SNHLY and FYNNEI. This CDR3 has 16 residues. The CDR3 nucleotides are TGTGCCAGCAGCGCCAGACTAGCGGGGGCCACCGGGGAGCTGTTTTTT. The encoded protein is CASSARLAGATGELFF.

This clonotype was counted ten times or more. The chain employs TRBV5-6 and TRBJ2-1, with D possibly matching TRBD1 (5 bases). CDR3 length equals 15 residues. Germline CDR1 reads SGHDT; CDR2 reads YYEEEE. Trimming cost V 4 bases and J 7 bases, with 18 bases left between them. The CDR3 is CASSPGGRVRNEQFF. DNA for the CDR3: TGTGCCAGCAGCCCCGGTGGCAGGGTAAGAAATGAGCAGTTCTTC.

The CDR3 is CAWSPLANEQFF. CDR3 DNA sequence: TGTGCCTGGAGTCCCCTAGCGAATGAGCAGTTCTTC. The V and J genes are TRBV30 and TRBJ2-1, with a tentative D call TRBD2 (6 bases). The CDR3 is 12 amino acids. Between the trimmed V and J ends, which lost 2 bases and 7 bases, there was a span of 9 bases. CDR1 and CDR2 from the germline V gene are GTSNPN and SVGIG (reference sequence).